Presented here are 8 T cell receptor beta chains from one specimen sequenced in a study of identical twins. MiXCR, applied by TCRdb to the 5' RACE reads, yields one record per CDR3 protein. The sample yields roughly 200,000 distinct CDR3 sequences, 7.5% seen once. The same data also contributed to another study, on yellow fever vaccine responses in identical twins.

Sequencing used memory (CD45RO+) T cells sorted from blood. These receptors originate from a woman between 18 and 30 years old in good health.

The chain recombines TRBV6-5 with TRBJ2-1, with TRBD2 matching over 8 bases. Germline V lookup: CDR1 MNHEY, CDR2 SVGAGI. Trimming at V came to 4 bases and at J to 7 bases, leaving 6 bases not matched to a gene. The CDR3 length is 14 residues. CDR3 in amino acids: CASSLAGPPNEQFF. In DNA, the CDR3 is TGTGCCAGCAGTTTAGCGGGACCACCGAATGAGCAGTTCTTC.

In this sample, this clonotype turned up a few times. The genes are TRBV14 and TRBJ2-7; a possible D gene is TRBD2 (6 bases). Looked up from germline, CDR1 is SGHDN and CDR2 is FVKESK. V was clipped by 3 bases and J by 12 bases, with 21 bases between them. The CDR3 runs 14 residues. The CDR3 DNA sequence: TGTGCCAGCAGCCATTTCAGCGGGCCGAGTGGGCGGTACTTC. It is translated as CASSHFSGPSGRYF.

In its sample, this clonotype was seen a few times. This rearrangement joins TRBV6-8 to TRBJ1-1; TRBD1 is a possible D gene (5 bases). The length of the CDR3 is 15 residues. With 2 bases removed from V and 2 bases from J, the gap between germline ends came to 12 bases. The germline V gene encodes CDR1 MNHGY and CDR2 SAAAGT. The CDR3 here is CASSYSGGVNTEAFF. The CDR3 DNA sequence: TGTGCCAGCAGTTACAGCGGGGGGGTTAACACTGAAGCTTTCTTT.

The table lists this clonotype with a few counts. This sequence joins TRBV9 and TRBJ2-2; 10 bases agree with TRBD2. CDR1 SGDLS and CDR2 YYNGEE come from the germline V gene. V lost 4 bases and J lost 5; bases outside the gene matches: 5. The CDR3 spans 15 residues. For the CDR3, the DNA is TGTGCCAGCAGCCCATCGGGACTAGCGACCGGGGAGCTGTTTTTT. Translation gives CASSPSGLATGELFF.

This chain joins TRBV27 and TRBJ2-7; TRBD1 matches at 8 bases. The trim removed 4 bases at V and 0 bases at J, leaving 5 bases unmatched. The CDR3 runs 15 residues. CDR1 is MNHEY, CDR2 SMNVEV, per germline (reference sequence). The CDR3 is CASSWTGYGSYEQYF. Written as DNA, the CDR3 is TGTGCCAGCAGTTGGACAGGGTATGGCTCCTACGAGCAGTACTTC.

This clonotype was recorded at least ten times. The J gene is TRBJ2-3, the V gene TRBV2; 8 nucleotides align to TRBD2. The length of the CDR3 is 16 residues. Losses at the gene ends were 6 bases for V and 6 bases for J; bases not matched to a gene: 14. From germline, CDR1 is SNHLY and CDR2 FYNNEI. The CDR3 loop is CASRTLGLEEGDTQYF. The CDR3 DNA sequence: TGTGCCAGCAGGACCTTGGGACTAGAGGAGGGTGATACGCAGTATTTT.

The chain links TRBV7-2 to TRBJ2-7; D might be TRBD2 (7 bases). V lost 8 bases and J lost 4, with 12 bases in between. Germline-derived CDR1 and CDR2 are SGHTA and FQGNSA. The CDR3 length is 12 residues. CDR3 DNA: TGTGCCAGCGGGAAGGGGGGGTACGAGCAGTACTTC. Amino acid sequence: CASGKGGYEQYF.

This clonotype was detected many times. The chain is built from TRBV12-3 or TRBV12-4 and TRBJ1-2; 7 positions match TRBD1. CDR3 length: 13 residues. V was pared by 6 bases and J by 7 bases, with 8 bases of the junction left unmatched. CDR3 coding DNA: TGTGCCAGCAGGCCCGACAGGGCGGCTGGCTACACCTTC. Amino acids: CASRPDRAAGYTF.